This T cell receptor beta chain was sequenced during a study of T cell repertoires in cytomegalovirus infection. At the level of the study: Based on public TCR beta signatures, there were indications of CMV infection and of a matching HLA type. Study-wide points: The study identified carriers of CMV plus the relevant HLA from cumulative public TCR beta family frequency.

MiXCR, applied by TCRdb to the reads, yields one record per CDR3 protein. The data contain 650,000 to 850,000 distinct CDR3 sequences, approximately 32% of them singletons. This clonotype occurred a few times. The target antigen is unknown. CDR1 is MNHEY, CDR2 SMNVEV, per germline (reference sequence). V was pared by 5 bases and J by 5 bases, with 15 bases between. The CDR3 is 15 amino acids. The sample consisted of cultured CD8+ T cells from PBMCs, taken from culture after CMV antigen stimulation. The chain uses TRBV27 and TRBJ2-2; possible D gene TRBD2, 6 bases. The clonotype comes from a human donor in good health (CMV status not recorded). Some clones in this sample may be carry-over from other donors' samples. CDR3 loop: CASSPPWAGTGELFF. As DNA, the CDR3 is TGTGCCAGCAGTCCACCCTGGGCGGGGACCGGGGAGCTGTTTTTT.